The sample holds a few counts of the clone carrying this T cell receptor (beta chain). Its matching antigen is unknown. Alongside a J-beta primer mix, a sample-barcoded 5' primer served in a second PCR lasting roughly 6 to 12 cycles. Each CDR3 protein gets one entry after TCRdb re-called the 5' RACE reads with MiXCR. The sample shows hundreds of thousands of distinct CDR3 sequences, more than 20% of them seen only once. This record comes from a study of blood T cells in healthy people across ages. Notes on the study in general: A roughly linear age-dependent decrease characterized TCR beta diversity per million T cells. Higher diversity and more naive CD4+ cells were features of long-lived donors, compared to aged donors. Using unsorted PBMCs precluded a conclusive naive versus antigen-experienced comparison.

This sequence was found in a man aged 65 to 85 in good health. Material for sequencing was blood.

As DNA, the CDR3 is TGCGCCAGCAGCCCGAACTACAGGGGAATCGGCGAAAAACTGTTTTTT. Protein sequence: CASSPNYRGIGEKLFF. The chain recombines TRBV4-3 with TRBJ1-4, with TRBD1 matching 7 bases. CDR3 length: 16 residues. V shed 4 bases, J shed 8 bases, and the junction held 13 bases outside the gene matches. Germline V gene lookup returns CDR1 LGHNA and CDR2 YSLEER.